Following are 20 T cell receptor beta chains from one sample sequenced in a study of blood T cell repertoires in COVID-19. Repertoires were generated with immunoSEQ multiplex PCR, while TCRdb's copy carries only in-frame clones and drops some. The top ten hold 0.62% of the sample, which has about 200,000 clones, almost 90% seen once. Sequenced: peripheral blood. These receptors all come from a middle-aged man with acute or convalescent COVID-19.

This clone was seen a few times. The same CDR3 is also encoded by other DNA sequences in this sample. V usage is TRBV5-8 and J usage is TRBJ1-5, with 7 bases lining up with TRBD1. The CDR3 runs 15 residues. Trimming at V came to 2 bases and at J to 1 base, leaving 3 bases not matched to a gene. The germline V gene has CDR1 SGHTS and CDR2 YDEGEE. The CDR3 loop reads CASSFYRGSNQPQHF. As DNA, the CDR3 is TGTGCCAGCAGCTTTTACAGGGGAAGCAATCAGCCCCAGCATTTT.

This rearrangement joins TRBV29-1 to TRBJ1-5, with D unclear. Trimming stripped 5 bases from V and 2 bases from J, with 16 bases between. The CDR3 has 15 amino acids. From germline, CDR1 is SQVTM and CDR2 ANQGSEA. The CDR3 DNA follows: TGCAGCGTTACCACCACCGAATCAGGCAATCAGCCCCAGCATTTT. Protein product: CSVTTTESGNQPQHF.

The V and J genes are TRBV28 and TRBJ2-3; 10 nucleotides agree with TRBD2. With V trimmed by 2 bases and J by 6 bases, 14 bases remained unmatched. The germline V gene encodes CDR1 MDHEN and CDR2 SYDVKM. The CDR3 sequence is 18 residues long. CDR3 in amino acids: CASSLSGEPSGRRDTQYF. In DNA, the CDR3 is TGTGCCAGCAGTTTAAGTGGGGAGCCTAGCGGGAGAAGGGATACGCAGTATTTT. Supplemented by reference TRBV28 and TRBJ2-3, the full variable domain reads DVKVTQSSRYLVKRTGEKVFLECVQDMDHENMFWYRQDPGLGLRLIYFSYDVKMKEKGDIPEGYSVSREKKERFSLILESASTNQTSMYLCASSLSGEPSGRRDTQYFGPGTRLTVL.

There are a few counts of this clone. The chain has TRBV4-3 and TRBJ2-1, with 10 bases fitting TRBD2. The ends lost 6 bases at V and 5 bases at J; junction bases unmatched: 10. The CDR3 contains 16 residues. CDR1 is LGHNA, CDR2 YSLEER, per germline. This chain's CDR3 is CASRNQAGGHNNEQFF. CDR3 DNA: TGCGCCAGCAGGAATCAAGCGGGGGGGCACAACAATGAGCAGTTCTTC.

This clone has only a few counts. CDR3 residues: CASSVGGAGNQPQHF. CDR3 in DNA: TGTGCCAGCAGTGTAGGAGGGGCTGGCAATCAGCCCCAGCATTTT. This chain joins TRBV2 and TRBJ1-5, with D perhaps TRBD1 (5 bases). The CDR3 length is 15 residues. V was clipped by 4 bases and J by 2 bases, with 12 bases between them. Germline CDR1 is SNHLY and CDR2 is FYNNEI.

The chain joins TRBV29-1 to TRBJ2-3; 7 bases agree with TRBD2. CDR1 and CDR2 (germline): SQVTM, ANQGSEA. With V trimmed by 3 bases and J by 2 bases, 5 bases remained unmatched. The CDR3 runs 14 residues. The CDR3, as DNA: TGCAGCGTTGAGGCGGGACTACCCACAGATACGCAGTATTTT. This sequence encodes CSVEAGLPTDTQYF.

The rearrangement uses TRBV10-3 and TRBJ1-5; TRBD1 aligns across 7 bases. CDR1 is ENHRY, CDR2 SYGVKD, per germline. The V and J ends lost 2 bases and 5 bases, in that order; junction bases with no gene match: 0. This CDR3 is built from 13 residues. CDR3 protein: CAISEDRDQPQHF. The CDR3 DNA reads as TGTGCCATCAGTGAGGACAGGGATCAGCCCCAGCATTTT.

This clone was counted between two and nine times. This rearrangement joins TRBV28 to TRBJ1-5, with D perhaps matching TRBD1 (5 bases). This CDR3 is built from 15 residues. V was clipped by 6 bases and J by 6 bases, with 18 bases between them. Germline assignment: CDR1 MDHEN and CDR2 SYDVKM. The CDR3 DNA reads as TGTGCCAGCAGCCGTACGTGGGGGGGGTTTCAGCCCCAGCATTTT. This encodes CASSRTWGGFQPQHF.

The V call is TRBV7-8, the J call TRBJ2-5; 8 positions agree with TRBD1. The V gene end was trimmed by 0 bases and the J gene end by 5 bases; junction bases not matched to a gene: 8. The length of the CDR3 is 16 residues. The V gene's germline CDR1 is SGHVS and CDR2 FQNEAQ. The CDR3, as DNA: TGTGCCAGCAGCTTAGCCCTAGCAGGGGGCAGGGAGACCCAGTACTTC. It translates to CASSLALAGGRETQYF. Full variable domain (outside the CDR3, taken from reference TRBV7-8 and TRBJ2-5): GAGVSQSPRYKVAKRGQDVALRCDPISGHVSLFWYQQALGQGPEFLTYFQNEAQLDKSGLPSDRFFAERPEGSVSTLKIQRTQQEDSAVYLCASSLALAGGRETQYFGPGTRLLVL.

Only a few counts were recorded for this clone. The rearrangement links TRBV25-1 to TRBJ1-2, with D possibly TRBD1 on 5 matching bases. CDR3 size: 14 residues. V lost 3 bases and J lost 8, with 16 bases in between. Per the germline V gene, CDR1 is MGHDK and CDR2 is SYGVNS. This CDR3 reads CASSEYEGAGGYTF. In DNA form, the CDR3 reads TGTGCCAGCAGTGAGTACGAAGGGGCCGGCGGCTACACCTTC.

This rearrangement joins TRBV28 to TRBJ2-5; no firm D call. Germline V gene data show CDR1 as MDHEN and CDR2 as SYDVKM. This CDR3 is 15 amino acids long. Between the trimmed V and J ends, which lost 5 bases and 1 base, there was a span of 14 bases. This CDR3 reads CASSPLGAGQETQYF. The CDR3 DNA sequence: TGTGCCAGCAGTCCTCTGGGTGCAGGCCAAGAGACCCAGTACTTC.

J is TRBJ1-4 and V is TRBV7-2; perhaps TRBD1 as D (6 bases). Per germline, CDR1 SGHTA and CDR2 FQGNSA. Trimming left V 1 base short and J 7 bases short, with 16 bases between. The CDR3 sequence is 16 residues long. CDR3 sequence reads: CASSLGTVPFSEKLFF. The CDR3 nucleotides read TGTGCCAGCAGCTTAGGGACAGTCCCCTTTTCTGAAAAACTGTTTTTT.

This clone was recorded a few times. The chain uses TRBV7-9 and TRBJ2-7; 7 bases align to TRBD1. CDR1 and CDR2 from the germline V gene are SEHNR and FQNEAQ (reference sequence). V shed 1 base and J 0 bases; nucleotides not matched to a gene: 3. This CDR3 is 15 amino acids long. CDR3 protein: CASSLEAGGSYEQYV. In DNA, the CDR3 is TGTGCCAGCAGCTTAGAGGCAGGGGGCTCCTACGAGCAGTACGTC.

This sequence joins TRBV6-5 and TRBJ1-2; a possible D gene is TRBD1 (5 bases). The CDR3 is 15 amino acids. V was cut by 0 bases and J by 2 bases, with 10 bases left in between. Germline CDR1 MNHEY, CDR2 SVGAGI. CDR3 loop: CASSYSWGENYGYTF. CDR3 coding DNA: TGTGCCAGCAGTTACTCGTGGGGGGAGAACTATGGCTACACCTTC.

V gene TRBV18 combines with J gene TRBJ2-3; 7 bases are a match to TRBD2. Germline V lookup: CDR1 KGHSH, CDR2 LQKENI. Losses at the gene ends were 0 bases for V and 6 bases for J; bases not matched to a gene: 9. This CDR3 has 16 amino acids. The DNA for the CDR3 is TGTGCCAGCTCACCACCGAATGGCGGGAGTGTCGATACGCAGTATTTT. Encoded protein: CASSPPNGGSVDTQYF.

The V gene is TRBV5-1, the J gene TRBJ2-2; 8 bases fit TRBD1. V lost 0 bases, J lost 6 bases, and 4 bases stayed unmatched. The CDR3 extends over 15 amino acids. Looked up from germline, CDR1 is SGHRS and CDR2 is YFSETQ. CDR3 nucleotides: TGCGCCAGCAGCTTGGCTGCAGGGGGCCCCGGGGAGCTGTTTTTT. Residues: CASSLAAGGPGELFF.

The gene calls are TRBV7-2 and TRBJ2-5, with TRBD2 matching over 10 bases. V was clipped by 1 base and J by 2 bases; unmatched bases: 4. CDR3 length: 16 amino acids. The V gene's germline CDR1 is SGHTA and CDR2 FQGNSA. For the CDR3, the DNA is TGTGCCAGCAGCTTAGTGTCTAGCGGGAGTCAAGAGACCCAGTACTTC. It specifies CASSLVSSGSQETQYF.

V usage is TRBV5-5 and J usage is TRBJ2-7; TRBD2 agrees at 9 bases. The V gene's germline CDR1 is SGHKS and CDR2 YYEKEE (reference sequence). V was clipped by 0 bases and J by 5 bases; unmatched bases: 18. The CDR3 contains 19 residues. The DNA of the CDR3 is TGTGCCAGCAGCTTGGGTGTTAGGAGTTTTAGCGGGAGTGGGGACGAGCAGTACTTC. This sequence encodes CASSLGVRSFSGSGDEQYF.

The chain joins TRBV30 to TRBJ2-1; D unresolved. The CDR3 spans 14 residues. V was shortened by 3 bases and J by 0 bases, with 9 bases between the two germline ends. Germline V lookup: CDR1 GTSNPN, CDR2 SVGIG (reference sequence). CDR3 sequence: CAWRVANSYNEQFF. The DNA of the CDR3 is TGTGCCTGGAGAGTGGCCAACTCCTACAATGAGCAGTTCTTC.

This chain links TRBV9 with TRBJ1-1; TRBD1 agrees at 9 bases. CDR3 length equals 14 residues. Germline-derived CDR1 and CDR2 are SGDLS and YYNGEE. With 5 bases clipped from V and 6 bases from J, the junction kept 8 bases outside the gene matches. The CDR3 coding sequence is TGTGCCAGCAGAGCCGGGACAGGGTTGTCTGAAGCTTTCTTT. Encoded protein: CASRAGTGLSEAFF.